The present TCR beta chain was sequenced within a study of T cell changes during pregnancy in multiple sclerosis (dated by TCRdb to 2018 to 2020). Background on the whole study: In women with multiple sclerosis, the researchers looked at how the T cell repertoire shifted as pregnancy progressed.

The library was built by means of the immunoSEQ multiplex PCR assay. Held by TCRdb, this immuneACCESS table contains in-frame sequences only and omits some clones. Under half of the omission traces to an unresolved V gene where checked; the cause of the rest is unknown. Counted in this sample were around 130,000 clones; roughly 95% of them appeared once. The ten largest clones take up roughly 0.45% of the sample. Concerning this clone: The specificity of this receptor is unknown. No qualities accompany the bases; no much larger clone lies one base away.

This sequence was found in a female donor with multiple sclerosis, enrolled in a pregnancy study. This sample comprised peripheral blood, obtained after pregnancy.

The nucleotide sequence reads TGTGCCAGTAGTATGGCTAGCGGGTATAACACCGGGGAGCTGTTTTTT. Translated, it gives CASSMASGYNTGELFF. The chain employs TRBV19 and TRBJ2-2; TRBD2 matches 8 bases in the middle. Clipping removes 3 bases from V and 2 bases from J, with 5 as the unmatched junction base count. The CDR3 holds 16 amino acids from the cysteine to the phenylalanine. The CDR3 DNA has 48 bases and is translated from base 1. CDR1 and CDR2, looked up from the germline V gene (reference sequence), are LNHDA and SQIVND.